The rows below give T cell receptor beta chains drawn from one sample of a study of shared clonotypes between healthy human individuals. Some clones are missing from TCRdb's copy, which holds only in-frame ones; the method was immunoSEQ multiplex PCR. The sample comprises roughly 2,000,000 clones, about 94% of which are singletons, and around 1.8% rests with the top ten. The sequenced material came from naive CD8+ T cells from PBMCs. Receptor source: a man aged 18-30 years in good health. Some clones in this sample may be carry-over from other donors' samples. Both conserved end residues are part of each CDR3. Each record gives: V gene, CDR3 length, J gene, D gene, clone size, CDR3 protein, CDR3 DNA. A D gene is named only where the DNA matches it firmly. Clone size is not always given. Where it is, it says once, few, many or a class for expanded clones.

>TRBV5-1|13|TRBJ2-7|-|once
CASRFGQPYEQYF
TGCGCCAGCAGATTCGGACAGCCCTACGAGCAGTACTTC
>TRBV19|15|TRBJ2-7|TRBD2|-
CASSAEVAGSDEQYF
TGTGCCAGTAGTGCCGAAGTAGCGGGATCTGACGAGCAGTACTTC
>TRBV7-9|14|TRBJ1-4|TRBD1|-
CASSPGGANEKLFF
TGTGCCAGCAGCCCAGGGGGGGCTAATGAAAAACTGTTTTTT
>TRBV15|14|TRBJ2-7|TRBD2|-
CATSMGAGSYEQYF
TGTGCCACCAGCATGGGAGCGGGATCGTACGAGCAGTACTTC
>TRBV4-1|15|TRBJ2-7|-|-
CASSPASGLNYEQYF
TGCGCCAGCAGCCCGGCCTCGGGACTCAACTACGAGCAGTACTTC
>TRBV18|16|TRBJ2-7|-|-
CASSSTGGVSSYEQYF
TGTGCCAGCTCATCCACCGGAGGGGTGAGCTCCTACGAGCAGTACTTC
>TRBV28|14|TRBJ1-2|-|-
CASSGYRVHYGYTF
TGTGCCAGCAGTGGCTACAGGGTCCACTATGGCTACACCTTC
>TRBV4-1|14|TRBJ2-7|-|-
CASSQVRDPPEQYF
TGCGCCAGCAGCCAAGTAAGGGACCCCCCCGAGCAGTACTTC
>TRBV28|13|TRBJ1-1|-|-
CASSLFTNSVAFF
TGTGCCAGCAGTTTATTCACAAATAGTGTTGCTTTCTTT
>TRBV9|14|TRBJ2-7|-|-
CASSPRDGPYEQYF
TGTGCCAGCAGCCCACGGGACGGACCCTACGAGCAGTACTTC
>TRBV19|12|TRBJ2-2|TRBD1|-
CASWDRIGELFF
TGTGCCAGTTGGGACAGGATCGGGGAGCTGTTTTTT
>TRBV19|13|TRBJ1-4|-|-
CASSWGEDEKLFF
TGTGCCAGTAGTTGGGGGGAGGATGAAAAACTGTTTTTT
>TRBV9|15|TRBJ1-1|-|-
CASSVAGGVVSEAFF
TGTGCCAGCAGCGTAGCTGGGGGAGTGGTATCTGAAGCTTTCTTT
>TRBV11-3|14|TRBJ2-1|-|-
CASSWTYIGGEQFF
TGTGCCAGCAGCTGGACTTACATCGGGGGCGAGCAGTTCTTC
>TRBV25-1|13|TRBJ1-6|-|once
CASSEVRGGPLHF
TGTGCCAGCAGTGAGGTGAGAGGAGGACCCCTCCACTTT
>TRBV9|13|TRBJ2-7|-|-
CASSGLDPYEQYF
TGTGCCAGCAGCGGACTAGACCCCTACGAGCAGTACTTC
>TRBV7-9|15|TRBJ2-4|-|-
CASSPVGGQKNIQYF
TGTGCCAGCAGCCCAGTCGGGGGACAGAAAAACATTCAGTACTTC
>TRBV10-1|11|TRBJ2-1|-|-
CASSEGQEQFF
TGCGCCAGCAGTGAGGGACAGGAGCAGTTCTTC
>TRBV6-4|15|TRBJ2-5|TRBD1|once
CASSPDRGARETQYF
TGTGCCAGCAGCCCCGACAGGGGCGCCAGGGAGACCCAGTACTTC
>TRBV2|13|TRBJ2-3|-|-
CASSAGVVDTQYF
TGTGCCAGCAGTGCAGGTGTAGTGGATACGCAGTATTTT
>TRBV5-1|13|TRBJ2-7|TRBD1|-
CASSFTGGYEQYF
TGCGCCAGCAGCTTCACAGGGGGCTACGAGCAGTACTTC
>TRBV6-5|16|TRBJ1-1|-|-
CASSYSNGIRGTEAFF
TGTGCCAGCAGTTACTCGAATGGGATCCGGGGAACTGAAGCTTTCTTT
>TRBV9|14|TRBJ2-7|-|-
CASSGGEVFYEQYF
TGTGCCAGCAGCGGAGGAGAGGTATTCTACGAGCAGTACTTC
>TRBV13|17|TRBJ1-2|TRBD1|-
CASSSQGRQGAKGGYTF
TGTGCCAGCAGCTCTCAGGGTCGACAGGGGGCCAAGGGTGGCTACACCTTC
>TRBV9|14|TRBJ2-7|-|-
CASSVAARAYEQYF
TGTGCCAGCAGCGTAGCTGCCAGGGCCTACGAGCAGTACTTC
>TRBV11-2|13|TRBJ2-7|-|-
CASSPTPTYEQYF
TGTGCCAGCAGCCCCACCCCCACCTACGAGCAGTACTTC
>TRBV11-2|16|TRBJ2-2|-|-
CASTRYRVPNTGELFF
TGTGCCAGCACCCGTTATCGGGTCCCAAACACCGGGGAGCTGTTTTTT
>TRBV6-5|14|TRBJ1-4|TRBD1|-
CASSLTGGVEKLFF
TGTGCCAGCAGTCTCACAGGGGGCGTCGAAAAACTGTTTTTT
>TRBV27|16|TRBJ2-5|-|-
CASRRNGVLEEETQYF
TGTGCCAGCAGAAGGAATGGGGTACTCGAGGAAGAGACCCAGTACTTC
>TRBV28|11|TRBJ1-5|-|-
CASSLVSPQHF
TGTGCCAGCAGTCTCGTCTCCCCCCAGCATTTT
>TRBV4-2|14|TRBJ1-1|TRBD1|-
CASSQVFSGQGAFF
TGTGCCAGCAGCCAAGTATTTAGTGGACAGGGCGCTTTCTTT
>TRBV28|18|TRBJ2-7|-|-
CASSAALIQGKRSYEQYF
TGTGCCAGCAGTGCCGCTCTAATACAGGGAAAGCGCTCCTACGAGCAGTACTTC
>TRBV7-9|13|TRBJ2-3|-|-
CASSFPSTDTQYF
TGTGCCAGCAGCTTCCCTAGCACAGATACGCAGTATTTT
>TRBV27|16|TRBJ1-4|TRBD1|-
CASSPGGGGTNEKLFF
TGTGCCAGCAGTCCAGGGGGTGGGGGAACTAATGAAAAACTGTTTTTT
>TRBV29-1|14|TRBJ1-2|-|-
CSVKNRDGDYGYTF
TGCAGCGTCAAAAACCGGGACGGGGACTATGGCTACACCTTC
>TRBV11-3|17|TRBJ2-7|TRBD2|-
CASRQLAGGRAAHEQYF
TGTGCCAGCAGACAACTAGCGGGAGGGAGGGCCGCCCACGAGCAGTACTTC
>TRBV19|14|TRBJ1-1|-|-
CASIRRDGNTEAFF
TGTGCCAGTATTCGCCGGGACGGGAACACTGAAGCTTTCTTT
>TRBV7-6|17|TRBJ2-1|-|-
CASSFARPAGRDNEQFF
TGTGCCAGCAGCTTCGCTCGGCCGGCGGGACGGGATAATGAGCAGTTCTTC
>TRBV28|15|TRBJ2-7|-|-
CASSLFPQSSYEQYF
TGTGCCAGCAGTTTATTTCCGCAAAGCTCCTACGAGCAGTACTTC
>TRBV28|13|TRBJ1-1|-|-
CASSWRVNTEAFF
TGTGCCAGCAGTTGGAGAGTGAACACTGAAGCTTTCTTT